This T cell receptor beta chain emerged from a study of OX40 agonist ivuxolimab in advanced cancers. Study-wide findings and caveats: Both blood CD4+ and CD8+ T cells showed clonal growth by week 6 at 0.1 to 3.0 mg/kg. Partial responders dosed at 0.1-3.0 mg/kg displayed clonal expansion ranking among the lowest.

The table lists this clone with a count of one. Its antigen is currently unknown. Sequenced by immunoSEQ multiplex PCR; TCRdb stores in-frame clones only, minus some. The sample lists about 83,000 clones, about 86% occurring once. The V gene's germline CDR1 is MGHDK and CDR2 SYGVNS. The length of the CDR3 is 15 residues. V was pared by 6 bases and J by 7 bases, with 6 bases of the junction left unmatched. This receptor was identified in an adult with an advanced solid tumor such as melanoma, head and neck, liver or kidney cancer. Sequencing used CD4+ or CD8+ T cells sorted from blood, obtained in a trial of the OX40 agonist ivuxolimab. The rearrangement joins TRBV25-1 to TRBJ2-1, with TRBD2 matching 13 bases. Here the CDR3 DNA reads TGTGCCAGCAGGGGAACTAGCGGGGGGGCTAATGAGCAGTTCTTC. It encodes CASRGTSGGANEQFF.